This TCR beta chain is drawn from a study of glioma-infiltrating T cells after dendritic cell vaccination. Study-level information: Dendritic cell vaccination trial patients had either newly diagnosed or recurrent glioblastoma.

Before vaccination, two weeks after the third vaccination, and at progression, PBMC were collected. Germline V CDR1 and CDR2: LNHNV, YYDKDF (reference sequence). With V trimmed by 0 bases and J by 0 bases, 4 bases remained unmatched. CDR3 length: 16 amino acids. Clones were sequenced by immunoSEQ multiplex PCR, and TCRdb holds only the in-frame ones, with some missing. The sample has around 58,000 clones, 82% seen once. The genes are TRBV15 and TRBJ2-7, with 8 bases that match TRBD2. The sequencing here drew on blood, taken before dendritic cell vaccination. The TCR was taken from a human donor with glioblastoma. CDR3 region: CATSRDRGGISYEQYF. CDR3 in DNA: TGTGCCACCAGCAGAGATCGGGGGGGCATCTCCTACGAGCAGTACTTC.